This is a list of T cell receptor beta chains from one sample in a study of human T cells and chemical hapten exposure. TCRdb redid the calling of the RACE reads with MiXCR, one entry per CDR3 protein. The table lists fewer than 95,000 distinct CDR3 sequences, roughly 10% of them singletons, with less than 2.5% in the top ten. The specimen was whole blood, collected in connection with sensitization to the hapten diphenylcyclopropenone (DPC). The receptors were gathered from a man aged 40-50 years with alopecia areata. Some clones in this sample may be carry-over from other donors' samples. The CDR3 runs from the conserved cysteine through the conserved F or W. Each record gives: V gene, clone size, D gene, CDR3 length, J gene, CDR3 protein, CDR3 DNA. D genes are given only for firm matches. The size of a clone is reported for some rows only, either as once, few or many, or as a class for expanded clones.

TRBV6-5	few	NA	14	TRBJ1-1	CASSPLQGNTEAFF	TGTGCCAGCAGTCCACTACAGGGTAACACTGAAGCTTTCTTT
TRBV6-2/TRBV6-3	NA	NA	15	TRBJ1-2	CASSYGDQGVYGYTF	TGTGCCAGCAGTTATGGGGACCAAGGAGTCTATGGCTACACCTTC
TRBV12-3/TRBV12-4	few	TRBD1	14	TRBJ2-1	CASHGRGPENEQFF	TGTGCCAGCCACGGCAGGGGGCCGGAGAATGAGCAGTTCTTC
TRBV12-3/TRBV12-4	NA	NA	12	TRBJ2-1	CASSQPPVGQFF	TGTGCCAGCAGTCAACCCCCGGTTGGGCAGTTCTTC
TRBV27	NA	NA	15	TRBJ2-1	CASAERTAPYNEQFF	TGTGCCAGTGCAGAGAGGACAGCCCCCTACAATGAGCAGTTCTTC
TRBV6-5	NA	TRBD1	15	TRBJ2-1	CATTAGGQGGNEQFF	TGTGCCACCACGGCGGGCGGACAGGGAGGCAATGAGCAGTTCTTC
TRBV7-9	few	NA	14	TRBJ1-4	CASSLEATNEKLFF	TGTGCCAGCAGCTTAGAGGCAACTAATGAAAAACTGTTTTTT
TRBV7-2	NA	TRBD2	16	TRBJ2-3	CATQFRGGSWGDTQYF	TGTGCCACCCAGTTCCGCGGCGGGAGCTGGGGAGATACGCAGTATTTT
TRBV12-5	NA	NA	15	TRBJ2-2	CASGPGLLEGGELFF	TGTGCTAGTGGCCCCGGACTACTGGAAGGCGGGGAGCTGTTTTTT
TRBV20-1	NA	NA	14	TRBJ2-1	CSARSYQTNNEQFF	TGCAGTGCCAGATCGTACCAGACCAACAATGAGCAGTTCTTC
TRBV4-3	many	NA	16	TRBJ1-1	CASSQDVGMSNTEAFF	TGCGCCAGCAGCCAAGATGTGGGGATGTCGAACACTGAAGCTTTCTTT
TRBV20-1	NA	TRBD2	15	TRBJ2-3	CSASVAGPGTDTQYF	TGCAGTGCTAGCGTAGCGGGGCCCGGCACAGATACGCAGTATTTT
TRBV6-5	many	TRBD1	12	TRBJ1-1	CASKTGVGEAFF	TGTGCCAGTAAAACAGGGGTGGGTGAAGCTTTCTTT
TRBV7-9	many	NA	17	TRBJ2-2	CASSLVLRAPNTGELFF	TGTGCCAGCAGCTTAGTTCTGCGAGCGCCCAACACCGGGGAGCTGTTTTTT
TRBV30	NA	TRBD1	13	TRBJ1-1	CAWSGTGGTEAFF	TGTGCCTGGAGTGGGACAGGGGGCACTGAAGCTTTCTTT
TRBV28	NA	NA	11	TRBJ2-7	CASSGVYEQYF	TGTGCCAGCAGTGGGGTCTACGAGCAGTACTTC
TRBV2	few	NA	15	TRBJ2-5	CASSDLRYSQETQYF	TGTGCCAGCAGTGATTTACGATACTCCCAAGAGACCCAGTACTTC
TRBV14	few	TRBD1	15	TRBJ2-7	CASSHGQGRNYEQYF	TGTGCCAGCAGCCACGGACAGGGAAGAAACTACGAGCAGTACTTC
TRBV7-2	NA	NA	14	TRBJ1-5	CASSLWGVNQPQHF	TGTGCCAGCAGCTTATGGGGTGTGAATCAGCCCCAGCATTTT
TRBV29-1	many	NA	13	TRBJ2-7	CSVESRSSYEQYF	TGCAGCGTTGAGTCCAGGTCCTCCTACGAGCAGTACTTC